One sample yielded the 24 T cell receptor beta chains listed below, sequenced in a study of blood T cell repertoires in COVID-19. The table came from immunoSEQ multiplex PCR; TCRdb's copy has only in-frame clones and leaves some out. The sample records about 110,000 clones, 82% being singletons. Sequencing input: peripheral blood. These receptors were obtained from a woman aged 60 to 75 with acute or convalescent COVID-19.

V and J are TRBV6-1 and TRBJ2-7, with TRBD1 identical over 7 bases. Looked up from germline, CDR1 is MNHNS and CDR2 is SASEGT. Trimming cost V 1 base and J 3 bases; bases outside gene matches: 3. This CDR3 comprises 14 residues. This CDR3 reads CASSEVGQSYEQYF. In DNA, the CDR3 is TGTGCCAGCAGTGAAGTGGGACAGAGCTACGAGCAGTACTTC.

As to this clone: Other DNA sequences in the same sample also yield this CDR3. CDR3 coding DNA: TGTGCCAGCAGCTTGGTGCGGGAGACCTACGAGCAGTACTTC. Translation: CASSLVRETYEQYF. This chain uses TRBV11-3 with TRBJ2-7, with TRBD2 matching 7 bases. CDR1 and CDR2 (germline): SGHNT, YENEEA. Trimming removed 3 bases from V and 2 bases from J; junction bases left unmatched: 4. This CDR3 has 14 amino acids.

The chain uses TRBV28 and TRBJ1-5; weak D call: TRBD1 (5 bases). The germline V and J ends were trimmed by 9 bases and 0 bases, with 9 bases remaining between them. The germline gives CDR1 MDHEN, CDR2 SYDVKM. There are 13 residues in the CDR3. The CDR3 DNA sequence: TGTGCCAGTAAGGGGCTTAGCAATCAGCCCCAGCATTTT. Its protein is CASKGLSNQPQHF.

The chain has TRBV7-9 and TRBJ1-1; tentatively, D is TRBD1 (5 bases). V was shortened by 4 bases and J by 0 bases, with 15 bases between the two germline ends. The CDR3 totals 16 residues. The germline V gene has CDR1 SEHNR and CDR2 FQNEAQ (reference sequence). The CDR3: CASSSRWGSLNTEAFF. The CDR3 DNA follows: TGTGCCAGCAGCTCCCGGTGGGGCTCTCTGAACACTGAAGCTTTCTTT.

This chain joins TRBV19 and TRBJ1-2, with 9 positions matching TRBD1. This CDR3 is built from 15 residues. Losses at the gene ends were 6 bases for V and 7 bases for J; bases not matched to a gene: 12. Looked up from germline, CDR1 is LNHDA and CDR2 is SQIVND (reference sequence). The CDR3 bases are TGTGCCAGTAGGGGACAGGGTCACTCAAGGGGTGGCTACACCTTC. It encodes CASRGQGHSRGGYTF.

V usage is TRBV27 and J usage is TRBJ2-1, with D tentatively TRBD2 (7 bases). The CDR3 loop spans 16 amino acids. Germline CDR1 and CDR2: MNHEY and SMNVEV (reference sequence). V lost 1 base and J 4 bases, leaving 14 bases between the germline ends. Here the CDR3 reads CASSLYPGGEYNEQFF. The CDR3 DNA sequence: TGTGCCAGCAGTTTATACCCGGGGGGCGAATACAATGAGCAGTTCTTC.

The chain uses TRBV24-1 and TRBJ1-1; the D gene is possibly TRBD1 (5 bases). This CDR3 has 15 residues. Trimming removed 2 bases from V and 5 bases from J, with 14 bases in between. CDR1 is KGHDR and CDR2 is SFDVKD in the germline V gene. CDR3 region: CATSDSRVKGTEAFF. The CDR3 DNA sequence: TGTGCCACCAGTGATTCCAGGGTGAAAGGGACTGAAGCTTTCTTT.

V gene TRBV30 combines with J gene TRBJ2-5, with TRBD2 matching 14 bases. CDR1 GTSNPN and CDR2 SVGIG come from the germline V gene (reference sequence). V lost 3 bases, J lost 5 bases, and 2 bases stayed unmatched. The CDR3 has 14 residues. The DNA for the CDR3 is TGTGCCTGGAGGACTAGCGGGGGGGAGGAGACCCAGTACTTC. This codes for CAWRTSGGEETQYF.

The V call is TRBV7-3, the J call TRBJ2-3, with 9 bases lining up with TRBD2. This CDR3 contains 16 residues. Germline CDR1 SGHTA, CDR2 FQGTGA. V was clipped by 3 bases and J by 5 bases; unmatched bases: 9. This chain's CDR3 is CASSFSGGPGRDTQYF. CDR3 DNA: TGTGCCAGCAGCTTTAGCGGGGGCCCTGGCAGAGATACGCAGTATTTT.

The J gene is TRBJ2-7, the V gene TRBV27; D gene ambiguous. CDR3 size: 13 residues. Trimming removed 6 bases from V and 3 bases from J, with 12 bases in between. Germline V gives CDR1 MNHEY, CDR2 SMNVEV (reference sequence). CDR3 sequence (DNA): TGTGCCAGCAGGAGTATCCGCCACTACGAGCAGTACTTC. Its translation: CASRSIRHYEQYF.

This clone was recorded once. The V call is TRBV5-1, the J call TRBJ2-1; 8 bases map to TRBD2. This CDR3 comprises 15 residues. The V segment lost 1 base and the J segment 3 bases; nucleotides outside the gene matches: 3. Germline CDR1 reads SGHRS; CDR2 reads YFSETQ. The CDR3 DNA reads as TGCGCCAGCAGCTTGACGCGGGAGGTCTACAATGAGCAGTTCTTC. It codes for CASSLTREVYNEQFF.

The chain couples TRBV30 to TRBJ1-6, with D hard to call. This CDR3 region has 15 residues. V lost 2 bases and J 7 bases, leaving 15 bases between the germline ends. CDR1 is GTSNPN, CDR2 SVGIG, per germline (reference sequence). The CDR3 is CAWSKGAAGNSPLHF. The CDR3 bases are TGTGCCTGGAGTAAAGGCGCCGCAGGCAATTCACCCCTCCACTTT.

The V gene is TRBV30, the J gene TRBJ1-5; tentatively, D is TRBD1 (6 bases). CDR1 and CDR2 from the germline V gene are GTSNPN and SVGIG (reference sequence). V was trimmed by 5 bases and J by 6 bases, leaving 14 bases between them. The CDR3 covers 13 residues. CDR3 in amino acids: CAWAGVQGQPQHF. The CDR3 nucleotides read TGTGCCTGGGCAGGGGTTCAGGGTCAGCCCCAGCATTTT. The whole variable domain, remainder taken from reference TRBV30 and TRBJ1-5, is SQTIHQWPATLVQPVGSPLSLECTVEGTSNPNLYWYRQAAGRGLQLLFYSVGIGQISSEVPQNLSASRPQDRQFILSSKKLLLSDSGFYLCAWAGVQGQPQHFGDGTRLSIL.

This chain links TRBV4-2 with TRBJ1-4; 7 bases align to TRBD1. V lost 0 bases to trimming and J lost 7 bases; unmatched junction nucleotides: 8. Germline-derived CDR1 and CDR2 are LGHNA and YNFKEQ. The CDR3 has 16 amino acids. CDR3 in amino acids: CASSQDLRGRSEKLFF. The CDR3 DNA sequence: TGTGCCAGCAGCCAAGATCTGAGGGGGCGTAGTGAAAAACTGTTTTTT.

This chain links TRBV5-5 with TRBJ2-1, with TRBD1 matching 7 bases. Losses at the gene ends were 0 bases for V and 4 bases for J; bases not matched to a gene: 7. The germline V gene has CDR1 SGHKS and CDR2 YYEKEE (reference sequence). The CDR3 consists of 16 residues. CDR3 DNA: TGTGCCAGCAGCTTGGGGCTGGACAGGCTATACAATGAGCAGTTCTTC. It is translated as CASSLGLDRLYNEQFF.

This chain links TRBV6-1 with TRBJ1-2; D unresolved. CDR1 is MNHNS, CDR2 SASEGT, per germline. This CDR3 has 15 amino acids. V lost 1 base and J lost 3, with 12 bases in between. Here the CDR3 reads CASSEVEHTYYGYTF. CDR3 nucleotides: TGTGCCAGCAGTGAAGTCGAACACACGTACTATGGCTACACCTTC.

The chain has TRBV3-1 (or the pseudogene TRBV3-2) and TRBJ1-2; no firm D call. V was cut by 0 bases and J by 4 bases, with 15 bases left in between. Germline V gene data show CDR1 as LGHDT and CDR2 as YNNKEL (reference sequence). The CDR3 consists of 16 residues. CDR3 sequence (DNA): TGTGCCAGCAGCCAAGATCGTGGGCGGGCGCTCTATGGCTACACCTTC. Translated, it gives CASSQDRGRALYGYTF.

This rearrangement joins TRBV30 to TRBJ1-2; maybe TRBD1 (5 bases). Germline CDR1 is GTSNPN and CDR2 is SVGIG (reference sequence). V was trimmed by 4 bases and J by 3 bases, leaving 18 bases between them. The CDR3 is 15 amino acids. The CDR3 sequence: CAWTRQQPRDYGYTF. Written as DNA, the CDR3 is TGTGCCTGGACTCGACAGCAACCAAGGGACTATGGCTACACCTTC.

The chain couples TRBV7-2 to TRBJ2-1; TRBD2 agrees at 7 bases. V shed 0 bases, J shed 8 bases, and the junction held 7 bases outside the gene matches. CDR3 size: 15 residues. The germline V gene encodes CDR1 SGHTA and CDR2 FQGNSA. DNA for the CDR3: TGTGCCAGCAGCTTAGCGCCGGGGGGAGGGGATGAGCAGTTCTTC. Translated: CASSLAPGGGDEQFF. The variable domain in full, with the rest retrieved from reference TRBV7-2 and TRBJ2-1, is GAGVSQSPSNKVTEKGKDVELRCDPISGHTALYWYRQSLGQGLEFLIYFQGNSAPDKSGLPSDRFSAERTGGSVSTLTIQRTQQEDSAVYLCASSLAPGGGDEQFFGPGTRLTVL.

The rearrangement uses TRBV5-3 and TRBJ2-3, with 8 positions matching TRBD2. TRBV5-3 is an ORF for which the function is uncertain. The CDR3 covers 16 residues. Germline trimming cut 3 bases from V and 1 base from J; bases unmatched to any gene: 7. CDR3 sequence (DNA): TGTGCCAGAAGCTCGCGGGGGGCCCCCCGCACAGATACGCAGTATTTT. It codes for CARSSRGAPRTDTQYF.

In DNA form, the CDR3 reads TGTGCCAGCAGCCAGACAGGGGGGGGAAACACCATATATTTT. The encoded protein is CASSQTGGGNTIYF. The chain employs TRBV3-1 (or the pseudogene TRBV3-2) and TRBJ1-3; 9 nucleotides align to TRBD1. The V gene end was trimmed by 3 bases and the J gene end by 4 bases; junction bases not matched to a gene: 1. The length of the CDR3 is 14 residues. Germline V lookup: CDR1 LGHDT, CDR2 YNNKEL (reference sequence).

The gene calls are TRBV2 and TRBJ1-6, with D possibly matching TRBD1 (5 bases). V dropped 4 bases and J dropped 6 bases, with 13 bases sitting between them. Germline V gives CDR1 SNHLY, CDR2 FYNNEI. The CDR3 runs 15 residues. CDR3 in amino acids: CASSGEGHPNSPLHF. CDR3 bases: TGTGCCAGCAGTGGCGAAGGACACCCTAATTCACCCCTCCACTTT. Together with reference TRBV2 and TRBJ1-6, the CDR3 gives the full variable domain: EPEVTQTPSHQVTQMGQEVILRCVPISNHLYFYWYRQILGQKVEFLVSFYNNEISEKSEIFDDQFSVERPDGSNFTLKIRSTKLEDSAMYFCASSGEGHPNSPLHFGNGTRLTVT.

The count of this clone is one. V usage is TRBV5-6 and J usage is TRBJ1-2; TRBD1 agrees at 7 bases. With V trimmed by 0 bases and J by 8 bases, 4 bases remained unmatched. The germline V gene has CDR1 SGHDT and CDR2 YYEEEE. This CDR3 is 13 amino acids long. Written as DNA, the CDR3 is TGTGCCAGCAGCTTGGGACAGGGTGGAGGCTACACCTTC. It encodes CASSLGQGGGYTF.

The rearrangement uses TRBV5-1 and TRBJ2-7; 10 positions match TRBD1. From germline, CDR1 is SGHRS and CDR2 YFSETQ. The ends lost 2 bases at V and 2 bases at J; junction bases unmatched: 1. The CDR3 runs 14 residues. The CDR3 sequence is CASSFGTGAYEQYF. The CDR3 DNA sequence: TGCGCCAGCAGCTTCGGGACAGGGGCCTACGAGCAGTACTTC. The full variable domain, in which reference TRBV5-1 and TRBJ2-7 provide the parts outside the CDR3, is KAGVTQTPRYLIKTRGQQVTLSCSPISGHRSVSWYQQTPGQGLQFLFEYFSETQRNKGNFPGRFSGRQFSNSRSEMNVSTLELGDSALYLCASSFGTGAYEQYFGPGTRLTVT.